This entry is about one T cell receptor (beta chain). Its specificity is not known. The method was immunoSEQ multiplex PCR; TCRdb's version includes in-frame clones alone and lacks a portion of them. The sample carries fewer than 25,000 clones, 60% to 75% recorded once. Viral peptide pool expansion of antigen-specific CD4+ T cells preceded sequencing in the ViraFEST assay. An approximately 10-day culture period preceded the isolation of CD4+ T cells. Two-dose BNT162b2 or mRNA-1273 vaccination was given to participants. Nucleocapsid antibodies stayed negative before and after vaccination, showing no earlier SARS-CoV-2 infection. Each culture had half its medium swapped for IL-2 medium on days 3 and 7. This sample is drawn from a study of vaccination effects on CD4 cells after COVID-19. Study in general: Samples that were drawn after vaccination came a median of 72 days after the second dose.

Study observations and caveats: Clonal contraction was marked in infection- and vaccine-induced clones late after vaccination.

The CDR3 has 16 residues. Germline V gene sequence: CDR1 SNHLY, CDR2 FYNNEI. Trimming cost V 9 bases and J 3 bases, with 20 bases left between them. The TCR was taken from a human donor who received a COVID-19 vaccine. The chain employs TRBV2 and TRBJ2-2; maybe TRBD2 (5 bases). The starting material was CD4+ T cells from PBMCs cultured with HCoV-NL63 spike peptides, obtained after COVID-19 vaccination. The CDR3 DNA reads TGTGCCAGTTTGCAACTCATGGACTCGTACACCGGGGAGCTGTTTTTT. Translating it yields CASLQLMDSYTGELFF.